This T cell receptor delta chain was identified during a study of gamma-delta chains in newborns, infants, children. About the research overall: Microbial exposure reportedly drives polyclonal innate γδ T cell expansion after birth.

V lost 0 bases, J lost 0 bases, and 9 bases stayed unmatched. This CDR3 has 21 amino acids. Per germline, CDR1 GEAIGNYY and CDR2 EKD. In this sample, this clone turned up a few times. The protein TCRdb gives is from a much larger clone and does not agree with this DNA's translation at residue 10, likely a read error; the protein shown here comes from the DNA. TCRdb re-called the reads using CATT. This repertoire shows roughly 7,400 delta-chain clones, less than 0.75% found once; its top ten account for about 16%. The sample taken for sequencing was blood. The clonotype comes from a child who was a newborn, infant or young child, either healthy, febrile or measles-vaccinated (not recorded which). This chain links TRDV2 with TRDJ3; TRDD3 matches 11 bases. The CDR3 protein is CACDTVLGDMPSSWDTRQMFF. The CDR3 coding sequence is TGTGCCTGTGACACCGTACTGGGGGATATGCCGAGCTCCTGGGACACCCGACAGATGTTTTTC.